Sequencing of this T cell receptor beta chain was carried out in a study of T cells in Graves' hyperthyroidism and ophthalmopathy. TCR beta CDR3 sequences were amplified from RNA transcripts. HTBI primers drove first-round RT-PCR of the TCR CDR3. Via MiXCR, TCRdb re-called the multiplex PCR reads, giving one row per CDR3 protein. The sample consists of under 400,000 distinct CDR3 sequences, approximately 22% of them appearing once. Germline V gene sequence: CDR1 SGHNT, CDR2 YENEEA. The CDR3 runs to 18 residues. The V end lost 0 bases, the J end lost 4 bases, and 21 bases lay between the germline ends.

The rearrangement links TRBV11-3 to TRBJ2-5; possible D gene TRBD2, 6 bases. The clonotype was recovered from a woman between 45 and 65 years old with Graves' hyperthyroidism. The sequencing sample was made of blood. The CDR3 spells CASSLDPRELTFGETQYF. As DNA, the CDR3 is TGTGCCAGCAGCTTAGATCCCCGGGAGCTGACGTTTGGAGAGACCCAGTACTTC. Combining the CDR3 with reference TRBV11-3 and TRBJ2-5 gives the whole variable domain EAGVVQSPRYKIIEKKQPVAFWCNPISGHNTLYWYLQNLGQGPELLIRYENEEAVDDSQLPKDRFSAERLKGVDSTLKIQPAELGDSAVYLCASSLDPRELTFGETQYFGPGTRLLVL.